This TCR beta chain derives from a study of cytomegalovirus exposure and HLA in healthy donors. Primers for the PCR totalled 60 Vbeta and 13 Jbeta. Here immunoSEQ multiplex PCR was the method, and the copy in TCRdb shows in-frame clones only, minus some. The table lists approximately 200,000 clones, about 81% of them singletons. Trimming removed 1 base at V and 9 bases at J, with 19 bases between. Germline V gene data show CDR1 as MGHRA and CDR2 as YSYEKL. The CDR3 covers 17 residues. The J gene is TRBJ1-6, the V gene TRBV4-1, with D possibly TRBD1 on 5 matching bases. This clonotype was obtained from a woman aged 18-35 years in good health and CMV-seropositive. The material sequenced was PBMCs. The CDR3 reads CASSQGMAGSRSSPLHF. The CDR3 region has the DNA TGCGCCAGCAGCCAAGGTATGGCAGGGTCCAGGAGTTCACCCCTCCACTTT.